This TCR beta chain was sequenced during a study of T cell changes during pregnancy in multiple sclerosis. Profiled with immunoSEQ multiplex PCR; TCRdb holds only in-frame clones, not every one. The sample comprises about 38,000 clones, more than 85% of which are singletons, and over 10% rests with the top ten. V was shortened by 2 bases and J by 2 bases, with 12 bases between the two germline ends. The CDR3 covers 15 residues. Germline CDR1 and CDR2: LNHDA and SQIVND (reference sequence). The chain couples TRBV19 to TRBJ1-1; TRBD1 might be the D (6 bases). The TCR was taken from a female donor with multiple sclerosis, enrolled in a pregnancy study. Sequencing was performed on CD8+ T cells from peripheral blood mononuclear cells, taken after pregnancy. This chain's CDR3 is CASSIQGQINTEAFF. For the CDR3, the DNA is TGTGCCAGTAGTATACAGGGACAAATTAACACTGAAGCTTTCTTT. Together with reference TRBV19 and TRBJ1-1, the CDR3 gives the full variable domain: DGGITQSPKYLFRKEGQNVTLSCEQNLNHDAMYWYRQDPGQGLRLIYYSQIVNDFQKGDIAEGYSVSREKKESFPLTVTSAQKNPTAFYLCASSIQGQINTEAFFGQGTRLTVV.